This T cell receptor beta chain was sequenced in a study of T cell responses to AZD1222 COVID-19 vaccine. The sample holds a few counts of this clone. Its specificity is not known. V lost 5 bases and J 6 bases, leaving 11 bases between the germline ends. The germline V gene encodes CDR1 SGHTA and CDR2 FQGNSA. The CDR3 sequence is 12 residues long. General observations from the study: Only 6 or 7 people who got AZD1222 tested seropositive at baseline. Repertoires were obtained only post-peak T cell response.

The method was immunoSEQ multiplex PCR; TCRdb's version includes in-frame clones alone and lacks a portion of them. The sample consists of some 150,000 clones, about 91% of them appearing once. The sequence was collected from an adult in good health. The sequences come from peripheral blood, collected on day 0 of MenACWY control vaccination. J is TRBJ2-7 and V is TRBV7-2, with a possible D match to TRBD1 (7 bases). CDR3 coding DNA: TGTGCCAGCAGCCCAGGGGGGCCCGAGCAGTACTTC. Its protein is CASSPGGPEQYF. The full variable domain, its missing parts supplied by reference TRBV7-2 and TRBJ2-7, is GAGVSQSPSNKVTEKGKDVELRCDPISGHTALYWYRQSLGQGLEFLIYFQGNSAPDKSGLPSDRFSAERTGGSVSTLTIQRTQQEDSAVYLCASSPGGPEQYFGPGTRLTVT.